This paragraph covers one TCR beta chain sequence. How the authors handled the data: Quantification of nucleated cells was approximated via reference gene primer amplification. This table comes from immunoSEQ multiplex PCR, and its TCRdb copy is limited to in-frame clones, with some not included. V, J and clone size are those of that table, while D and trimming were read from the DNA. The sample consists of some 150,000 clones, roughly 89% of them appearing once. The data were obtained in a study of blood T cell repertoires in COVID-19. V was pared by 7 bases and J by 3 bases, with 16 bases between. Looked up from germline, CDR1 is SGHRS and CDR2 is YFSETQ. The CDR3 has 15 amino acids.

The receptor was derived from a man aged 50 to 59 with acute or convalescent COVID-19. Source material: peripheral blood. The genes are TRBV5-1 and TRBJ2-2, with D perhaps TRBD1 (6 bases). The CDR3 DNA follows: TGCGCCAGCCTGGGGGCAGCCGGCGACACCGGGGAGCTGTTTTTT. As protein: CASLGAAGDTGELFF.